The subject of this entry is one TCR beta chain. Sample-barcoded 5' priming and a J-beta primer mix drove a second PCR of about 7 to 12 cycles. TCRdb called the 5' RACE reads again in MiXCR, with one record for every CDR3 protein. Here the sample spans about 1.1 million distinct CDR3 sequences, approximately 38% being singletons. The sample originates from a study of blood T cells in healthy people across ages. The CDR3 is 15 amino acids. Losses at the gene ends were 7 bases for V and 4 bases for J; bases not matched to a gene: 8. The V gene is TRBV12-3 or TRBV12-4, the J gene TRBJ2-3; TRBD2 aligns across 10 bases. The receptor was isolated from a man between 18 and 35 years old in good health. The specimen sequenced was blood. CDR3 protein: CASTLLAGRADTQYF. CDR3 DNA sequence: TGTGCCAGCACCCTACTAGCGGGGAGGGCAGATACGCAGTATTTT.